The 24 T cell receptor beta chains below all came from one sample that was sequenced in a study of shared T cell receptors in the human thymus. The data were produced by immunoSEQ multiplex PCR, yet TCRdb's version contains in-frame clones alone and is incomplete. The sample contains roughly 68,000 clones, about 96% of which appear only once. Sequencing used thymocytes. The origin of the receptors is a human donor.

V and J are TRBV4-3 and TRBJ1-5; TRBD1 matches 8 bases. V lost 4 bases and J lost 0; bases outside the gene matches: 8. The V gene's germline CDR1 is LGHNA and CDR2 YSLEER. This CDR3 has 17 residues. The CDR3 DNA reads TGCGCCAGCAGCCCAGACAGGGGACCGAATAGCAATCAGCCCCAGCATTTT. Translated, it gives CASSPDRGPNSNQPQHF.

This chain connects TRBV11-2 to TRBJ2-7, with a tentative D call TRBD2 (5 bases). The CDR3 extends over 16 amino acids. The V end was cut by 1 base, the J end by 0 bases, with 13 bases between. CDR1 is SGHAT, CDR2 FQNNGV, per germline. CDR3 coding DNA: TGTGCCAGCAGCTTAGTCCCGGACTTAAGCTCCTACGAGCAGTACTTC. It yields the protein CASSLVPDLSSYEQYF.

The rearrangement joins TRBV27 to TRBJ1-1; D not resolved. The CDR3 totals 14 residues. The germline gives CDR1 MNHEY, CDR2 SMNVEV (reference sequence). Between the trimmed V and J ends, which lost 5 bases and 5 bases, there was a span of 15 bases. CDR3 sequence: CASSVGWGWTEAFF. The CDR3 nucleotides are TGTGCCAGCAGTGTAGGCTGGGGATGGACTGAAGCTTTCTTT.

This chain connects TRBV4-3 to TRBJ2-5; possible D gene TRBD1, 5 bases. Germline V CDR1 and CDR2: LGHNA, YSLEER. The CDR3 sequence is 14 residues long. Trimming shortened V by 6 bases and J by 2 bases, and 13 bases separated the two germline ends. CDR3 region: CASSKWGPQETQYF. The CDR3 nucleotides are TGCGCCAGCAGTAAATGGGGCCCTCAAGAGACCCAGTACTTC.

The chain is built from TRBV28 and TRBJ1-1; D is undetermined. Per germline, CDR1 MDHEN and CDR2 SYDVKM. V was clipped by 6 bases and J by 0 bases, with 11 bases between them. This CDR3 comprises 14 residues. The CDR3 DNA follows: TGTGCCAGCAGGCGGTGGAGAATGAACACTGAAGCTTTCTTT. Protein sequence: CASRRWRMNTEAFF.

The chain carries TRBV19 and TRBJ2-3, with 8 bases identical to TRBD1. The germline gives CDR1 LNHDA, CDR2 SQIVND (reference sequence). The junction had 6 bases not matched to a gene; V was cut back by 3 bases and J by 4 bases. The CDR3 sequence is 15 residues long. The CDR3 DNA reads as TGTGCCAGTAGTATGAAACAGGGGGAGGCAGATACGCAGTATTTT. Translating gives CASSMKQGEADTQYF.

V is TRBV11-2 and J is TRBJ1-4, with no clear D. V lost 4 bases and J 0 bases, leaving 15 bases between the germline ends. CDR3 size: 17 residues. Per germline, CDR1 SGHAT and CDR2 FQNNGV. The CDR3 DNA reads as TGTGCCAGCAGCTCGGAACCAGGACTCGCAACTAATGAAAAACTGTTTTTT. The encoded protein is CASSSEPGLATNEKLFF.

This chain links TRBV9 with TRBJ2-5, with 10 bases fitting TRBD2. The germline V gene encodes CDR1 SGDLS and CDR2 YYNGEE. With V trimmed by 4 bases and J by 3 bases, 9 bases remained unmatched. This CDR3 is built from 16 residues. CDR3: CASSNRSGGAEETQYF. The CDR3 DNA reads as TGTGCCAGCAGCAATCGAAGCGGGGGGGCCGAAGAGACCCAGTACTTC.

The genes are TRBV7-3 and TRBJ1-5; D call uncertain. Between the trimmed V and J ends, which lost 1 base and 8 bases, there was a span of 12 bases. Germline lookup yields CDR1 SGHTA and CDR2 FQGTGA. The CDR3 covers 14 residues. CDR3: CASSLKEETKPQHF. The CDR3 DNA reads as TGTGCCAGCAGCTTAAAGGAGGAGACAAAGCCCCAGCATTTT.

V and J are TRBV14 and TRBJ2-5; no firm D call. The germline V and J ends were trimmed by 0 bases and 5 bases, with 19 bases remaining between them. In germline, CDR1 is SGHDN, CDR2 FVKESK. CDR3 size: 17 residues. The CDR3 sequence is CASSQDLPWVSWETQYF. CDR3 nucleotide sequence: TGTGCCAGCAGCCAAGATCTGCCCTGGGTCTCCTGGGAGACCCAGTACTTC.

The genes are TRBV11-2 and TRBJ2-1; 9 bases agree with TRBD2. The CDR3 length is 19 residues. Germline V CDR1 and CDR2: SGHAT, FQNNGV. V was clipped by 1 base and J by 5 bases; unmatched bases: 15. The CDR3 loop reads CASSLASGGGLASDNEQFF. For the CDR3, the DNA is TGTGCCAGCAGCTTAGCTTCGGGAGGTGGACTAGCGTCGGACAATGAGCAGTTCTTC.

The genes are TRBV27 and TRBJ1-1; D is unclear. The CDR3 consists of 13 residues. Per germline, CDR1 MNHEY and CDR2 SMNVEV (reference sequence). V was pared by 3 bases and J by 2 bases, with 7 bases between. The CDR3 nucleotides read TGTGCCAGCAGTTTGTGCTTAAACACTGAAGCTTTCTTT. Its translation: CASSLCLNTEAFF.

The chain recombines TRBV7-3 with TRBJ2-7, with 7 bases fitting TRBD2. CDR3 length: 12 amino acids. Germline values: CDR1 SGHTA, CDR2 FQGTGA. V shed 0 bases and J 13 bases; nucleotides not matched to a gene: 6. CDR3 DNA sequence: TGTGCCAGCAGCTTAACGAGCGGGGTGGCCTACTTC. Translating it yields CASSLTSGVAYF.

In its sample, this clone was seen once. The chain has TRBV6-1 and TRBJ1-1; D uncertain. Germline assignment: CDR1 MNHNS and CDR2 SASEGT. Trimming stripped 2 bases from V and 4 bases from J, with 8 bases between. The CDR3 loop spans 13 amino acids. The CDR3 loop is CASSEIGFTEAFF. CDR3 sequence (DNA): TGTGCCAGCAGTGAAATCGGGTTCACTGAAGCTTTCTTT.

The rearrangement joins TRBV29-1 to TRBJ1-5; maybe TRBD1 (6 bases). Germline loops: CDR1 SQVTM, CDR2 ANQGSEA. This CDR3 is 15 amino acids long. V dropped 7 bases and J dropped 5 bases, with 21 bases sitting between them. The chain's CDR3 is CSAWTVYRPHQPQHF. CDR3 nucleotides: TGCAGCGCTTGGACAGTCTACCGCCCTCATCAGCCCCAGCATTTT.

In this sample, this clone turned up once. The CDR3 sequence is CASSPTDIYNEQFF. The CDR3 DNA reads TGTGCCAGCAGTCCAACCGACATTTACAATGAGCAGTTCTTC. The chain uses TRBV6-6 and TRBJ2-1; D gene ambiguous. Germline V CDR1 and CDR2: MNHNY, SVGAGI (reference sequence). The CDR3 sequence is 14 residues long. Trimming took off 5 bases at V and 4 bases at J, with 12 bases between the two ends.

The chain combines TRBV6-6 with TRBJ1-1, with D possibly TRBD1 on 6 matching bases. Between the trimmed V and J ends, which lost 1 base and 1 base, there was a span of 13 bases. The germline CDR1 and CDR2 sequences are MNHNY and SVGAGI (reference sequence). The CDR3 is 16 residues long. CDR3: CASSYYKTGRNTEAFF. The CDR3 DNA is TGTGCCAGCAGTTACTACAAAACAGGGAGGAACACTGAAGCTTTCTTT.

This chain connects TRBV19 to TRBJ2-3; 7 bases line up with TRBD1. V lost 3 bases, J lost 5 bases, and 5 bases stayed unmatched. Germline CDR1 LNHDA, CDR2 SQIVND (reference sequence). The CDR3 loop spans 14 amino acids. The CDR3 reads CASSIEQGIDTQYF. The CDR3 DNA reads TGTGCCAGTAGTATTGAACAGGGGATAGATACGCAGTATTTT.

This sequence joins TRBV6-5 and TRBJ1-6; 7 bases are a match to TRBD1. This CDR3 contains 16 residues. The trim removed 2 bases at V and 10 bases at J, leaving 11 bases unmatched. CDR1 and CDR2 from the germline V gene are MNHEY and SVGAGI. The CDR3 region has the DNA TGTGCCAGCAGTTACCGACAGGGACAGACTTACTCACCCCTCCACTTT. It codes for CASSYRQGQTYSPLHF.

Only one count was recorded for this clone. V and J are TRBV13 and TRBJ2-3; D perhaps matches TRBD2 (6 bases). Trimming left V 7 bases short and J 2 bases short, with 16 bases between. The CDR3 is made up of 15 amino acids. The germline V gene encodes CDR1 PRHDT and CDR2 FYEKMQ (reference sequence). CDR3 sequence: CASIIWGLHTDTQYF. CDR3 in DNA: TGTGCCAGCATAATATGGGGACTCCACACAGATACGCAGTATTTT.

The chain couples TRBV21-1 to TRBJ1-2; the D call in the table, TRBD1, was not verified against the DNA. TRBV21-1 is tagged as a pseudogene. The length of the CDR3 is 15 residues. CDR3 DNA sequence: TGTGCCAGCAGCAAAATCACAGGGAGAAACTATGGCTACACCTTC. As protein: CASSKITGRNYGYTF.

The chain links TRBV7-9 to TRBJ2-1; 9 bases are shared with TRBD1. CDR1 and CDR2 (germline): SEHNR, FQNEAQ (reference sequence). There are 16 residues in the CDR3. Trimming took 4 bases from V and 4 from J; bases not matched to a gene: 8. The CDR3 DNA reads as TGTGCCAGCAGCTCCAACGGACAGGGGATATACAATGAGCAGTTCTTC. It codes for CASSSNGQGIYNEQFF.

The rearrangement uses TRBV7-2 and TRBJ2-2, with 7 bases that match TRBD2. V lost 5 bases to trimming and J lost 7 bases; unmatched junction nucleotides: 13. From germline, CDR1 is SGHTA and CDR2 FQGNSA. This CDR3 spans 16 amino acids. The CDR3 spells CASSKNGDYNFGELFF. CDR3 in DNA: TGTGCCAGCAGCAAGAATGGGGACTACAACTTCGGGGAGCTGTTTTTT.

The rearrangement joins TRBV11-2 to TRBJ2-6, with D possibly being TRBD1 (6 bases). The germline CDR1 and CDR2 sequences are SGHAT and FQNNGV. This CDR3 has 18 amino acids. Trimming cost V 0 bases and J 0 bases, with 12 bases left between them. CDR3: CASSLERAGASGANVLTF. The CDR3 DNA sequence: TGTGCCAGCAGCTTAGAGAGGGCAGGGGCCTCTGGGGCCAACGTCCTGACTTTC.